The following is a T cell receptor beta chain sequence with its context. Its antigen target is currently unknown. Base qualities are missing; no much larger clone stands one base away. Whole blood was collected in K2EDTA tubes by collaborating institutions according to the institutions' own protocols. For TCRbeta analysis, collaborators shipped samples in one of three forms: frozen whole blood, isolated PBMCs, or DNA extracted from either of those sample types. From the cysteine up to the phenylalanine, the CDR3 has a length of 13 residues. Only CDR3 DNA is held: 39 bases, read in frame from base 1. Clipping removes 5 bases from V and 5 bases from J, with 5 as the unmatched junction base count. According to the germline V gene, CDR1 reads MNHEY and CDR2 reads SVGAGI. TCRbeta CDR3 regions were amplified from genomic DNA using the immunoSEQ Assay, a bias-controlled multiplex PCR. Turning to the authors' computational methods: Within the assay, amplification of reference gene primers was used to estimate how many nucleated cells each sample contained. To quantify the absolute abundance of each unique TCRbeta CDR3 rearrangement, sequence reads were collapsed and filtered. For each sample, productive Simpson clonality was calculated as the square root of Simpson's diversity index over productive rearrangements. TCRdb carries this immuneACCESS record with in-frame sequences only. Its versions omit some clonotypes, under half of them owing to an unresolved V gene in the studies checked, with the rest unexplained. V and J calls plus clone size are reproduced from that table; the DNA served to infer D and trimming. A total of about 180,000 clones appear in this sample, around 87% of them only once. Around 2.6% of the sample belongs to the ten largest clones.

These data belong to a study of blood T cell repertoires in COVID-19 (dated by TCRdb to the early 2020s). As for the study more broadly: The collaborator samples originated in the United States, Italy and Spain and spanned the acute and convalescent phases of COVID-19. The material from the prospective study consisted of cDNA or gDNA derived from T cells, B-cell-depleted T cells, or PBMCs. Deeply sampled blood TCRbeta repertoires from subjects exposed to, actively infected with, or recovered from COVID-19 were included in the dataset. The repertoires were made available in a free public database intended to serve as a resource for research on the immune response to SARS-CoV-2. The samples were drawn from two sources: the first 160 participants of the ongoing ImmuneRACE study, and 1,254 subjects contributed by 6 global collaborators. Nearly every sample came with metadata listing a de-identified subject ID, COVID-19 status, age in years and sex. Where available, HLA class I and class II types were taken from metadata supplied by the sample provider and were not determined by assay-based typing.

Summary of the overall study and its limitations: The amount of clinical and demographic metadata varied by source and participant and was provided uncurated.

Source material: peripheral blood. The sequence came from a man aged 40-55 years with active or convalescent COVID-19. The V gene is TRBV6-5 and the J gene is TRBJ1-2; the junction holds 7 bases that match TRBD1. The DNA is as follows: TGTGCCAGCAGTAAGGACAGGCTTTATGGCTACACCTTC. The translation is CASSKDRLYGYTF.